These T cell receptor beta chains were read from a single sample in a study of blood T cells in healthy people across ages. TCRdb analysed the 5' RACE reads with MiXCR anew, one entry per CDR3 protein. The top ten hold roughly a fifth of the sample, which has hundreds of thousands of distinct CDR3 sequences, approximately 21% seen once. Sequenced: blood. These receptors were taken from a man between 65 and 79 years old in good health. Both conserved end residues are part of each CDR3. The order of the fields is D gene, clone size, CDR3 length, J gene, V gene, CDR3 DNA, CDR3 protein. A D gene is named only where the DNA matches it firmly. The size field is filled for only some rows; it gives once, few, many or a size class.

D: NA
size: NA
length: 17
J: TRBJ2-5
V: TRBV14
DNA: TGTGCCAGCAGCCAAGTTGGGGGGCTAGCGGTTATGGAGACCCAGTACTTC
CDR3: CASSQVGGLAVMETQYF

D: NA
size: NA
length: 15
J: TRBJ1-5
V: TRBV20-1
DNA: TGCAGTGCTAGGTCGACGGATTATAGCAATCAGCCCCAGCATTTT
CDR3: CSARSTDYSNQPQHF

D: TRBD2
size: NA
length: 16
J: TRBJ2-5
V: TRBV5-1
DNA: TGCGCCAGCAGTGTCCTGACTAGCGGGTATCAGGAGACCCAGTACTTC
CDR3: CASSVLTSGYQETQYF

D: TRBD2
size: few
length: 18
J: TRBJ2-2
V: TRBV5-1
DNA: TGCGCCAGCAGCTTGGCCCAGCGAGCGGGGGCTAACACCGGGGAGCTGTTTTTT
CDR3: CASSLAQRAGANTGELFF

D: NA
size: NA
length: 14
J: TRBJ1-2
V: TRBV25-1
DNA: TGTGCCACCGCCAGGGAGGGAGCGAACTATGGCTACACCTTC
CDR3: CATAREGANYGYTF

D: NA
size: NA
length: 16
J: TRBJ2-2
V: TRBV6-1
DNA: TGTGCCAGCAGGGTGATCGGAACTACGAACACCGGGGAGCTGTTTTTT
CDR3: CASRVIGTTNTGELFF

D: TRBD1
size: few
length: 14
J: TRBJ2-3
V: TRBV24-1
DNA: TGTGCCACGGGGGGACAGGGGGTAACAGATACGCAGTATTTT
CDR3: CATGGQGVTDTQYF

D: NA
size: NA
length: 14
J: TRBJ2-1
V: TRBV6-5
DNA: TGTGCCAGACCCGGGGAAAGTAACTACAATGAGCAGTTCTTC
CDR3: CARPGESNYNEQFF

D: NA
size: NA
length: 12
J: TRBJ1-1
V: TRBV20-1
DNA: TGCAGTGCTAGAGACAGGGTTTTAGTAGCTTTCTTT
CDR3: CSARDRVLVAFF

D: NA
size: NA
length: 15
J: TRBJ2-2
V: TRBV2
DNA: TGTGCCAGCAGCGGGACCGACACGAACACCGGGGAGCTGTTTTTT
CDR3: CASSGTDTNTGELFF